Below are 12 T cell receptor beta chains sequenced from a single sample in a study of blood T cell repertoires in COVID-19. The method was immunoSEQ multiplex PCR; TCRdb's version includes in-frame clones alone and lacks a portion of them. This table has some 180,000 clones, more than 75% appearing once. Source material: peripheral blood. These receptors were taken from an elderly woman with COVID-19, enrolled during active disease.

V and J are TRBV6-6 and TRBJ1-6, with TRBD1 matching over 7 bases. V lost 7 bases and J lost 10; bases outside the gene matches: 10. Germline assignment: CDR1 MNHNY and CDR2 SVGAGI (reference sequence). The CDR3 loop spans 14 amino acids. For the CDR3, the DNA is TGTGCCAGCAAAGAGGCCAGGGGGAACTCACCCCTCCACTTT. Protein: CASKEARGNSPLHF.

The genes are TRBV27 and TRBJ1-2; 8 bases map to TRBD1. V was pared by 4 bases and J by 10 bases, with 8 bases of the junction left unmatched. CDR1 is MNHEY, CDR2 SMNVEV, per germline (reference sequence). This CDR3 is 13 amino acids long. DNA for the CDR3: TGTGCCAGCAGTTCAACCGGACAGGGAAACTACACCTTC. This encodes CASSSTGQGNYTF.

The CDR3 sequence is CASSVAAGTGASIGYTF. CDR3 in DNA: TGTGCCAGCAGCGTAGCTGCAGGGACAGGGGCTTCGATTGGCTACACCTTC. The chain links TRBV9 to TRBJ1-2, with 10 bases matching TRBD1. Per germline, CDR1 SGDLS and CDR2 YYNGEE. The CDR3 runs to 17 residues. V was clipped by 0 bases and J by 7 bases; unmatched bases: 12.

The chain employs TRBV11-2 and TRBJ2-1; 7 bases are a match to TRBD1. CDR1 is SGHAT and CDR2 is FQNNGV in the germline V gene. This CDR3 is 14 amino acids long. J gave up 6 bases and V 1 base, and 3 bases lay outside the gene matches. DNA for the CDR3: TGTGCCAGCAGCTTAGGGGACAGAGGCAATGAGCAGTTCTTC. As protein: CASSLGDRGNEQFF.

The genes are TRBV5-1 and TRBJ2-2; tentative D call: TRBD1 (6 bases). CDR1 SGHRS and CDR2 YFSETQ come from the germline V gene. V was pared by 4 bases and J by 4 bases, with 8 bases between. The CDR3 contains 13 residues. The CDR3 nucleotides read TGCGCCAGCAGCAGGACAGCCACCGGGGAGCTGTTTTTT. This encodes CASSRTATGELFF.

The chain uses TRBV19 and TRBJ1-6, with 8 bases identical to TRBD1. This CDR3 spans 13 amino acids. V shed 10 bases, J shed 10 bases, and the junction held 9 bases outside the gene matches. Germline V gene data show CDR1 as LNHDA and CDR2 as SQIVND (reference sequence). The DNA for the CDR3 is TGTGCCACCCACGGACAGGGAAACTCACCCCTCCACTTT. It encodes CATHGQGNSPLHF.

CDR3 loop: CASSAQAKGTEAFF. CDR3 bases: TGTGCCAGCAGCGCACAGGCTAAAGGCACTGAAGCTTTCTTT. The chain carries TRBV9 and TRBJ1-1; TRBD1 might be the D (5 bases). V lost 3 bases to trimming and J lost 4 bases, with 13 bases between them. The CDR3 covers 14 residues. Germline CDR1 and CDR2: SGDLS and YYNGEE.

The chain has TRBV6-2 or TRBV6-3 and TRBJ2-5; 10 nucleotides agree with TRBD2. Germline V gene sequence: CDR1 MNHEY, CDR2 SVGEGT. The CDR3 totals 17 residues. The V gene end was trimmed by 5 bases and the J gene end by 2 bases; junction bases not matched to a gene: 11. Here the CDR3 reads CASSPGRLAGIQETQYF. In DNA form, the CDR3 reads TGTGCCAGCAGTCCCGGTAGACTAGCGGGTATTCAAGAGACCCAGTACTTC.

The chain is built from TRBV6-2 or TRBV6-3 and TRBJ2-3, with 7 bases identical to TRBD1. CDR3 size: 14 residues. CDR1 is MNHEY, CDR2 SVGEGT, per germline. The ends lost 4 bases at V and 6 bases at J; junction bases unmatched: 7. The chain's CDR3 is CASSSITGEDTQYF. CDR3 nucleotides: TGTGCCAGCAGTTCAATAACAGGGGAGGATACGCAGTATTTT.

In its sample, this clone was seen a few times. This chain joins TRBV6-4 and TRBJ2-5; 8 nucleotides align to TRBD1. CDR3 length: 16 residues. In germline, CDR1 is MRHNA, CDR2 SNTAGT. V was clipped by 8 bases and J by 0 bases; unmatched bases: 11. DNA of the CDR3: TGTGCCAGCCCTAGGAGGGGGACAGGAGACCAAGAGACCCAGTACTTC. Protein sequence: CASPRRGTGDQETQYF.

The genes are TRBV9 and TRBJ2-7, with 7 bases matching TRBD2. V lost 0 bases to trimming and J lost 6 bases; unmatched junction nucleotides: 3. The CDR3 contains 13 residues. Germline V CDR1 and CDR2: SGDLS, YYNGEE. CDR3 coding DNA: TGTGCCAGCAGCGTAGTTGCGGGGGTCGAGCAGTACTTC. It is translated as CASSVVAGVEQYF.

V is TRBV10-3 and J is TRBJ1-5, with 10 bases aligning to TRBD1. The trim removed 10 bases at V and 6 bases at J, leaving 9 bases unmatched. Germline CDR1 reads ENHRY; CDR2 reads SYGVKD. The CDR3 totals 14 residues. CDR3 loop: CATTRDRGSQPQHF. The DNA for the CDR3 is TGTGCCACGACCCGGGACAGGGGTTCTCAGCCCCAGCATTTT.